This TCR beta chain emerged from a study of T cell changes during pregnancy in multiple sclerosis. Here immunoSEQ multiplex PCR was the method, and the copy in TCRdb shows in-frame clones only, minus some. The sample yields around 92,000 clones, about 94% seen once. This sequence was found in a female donor with multiple sclerosis, enrolled in a pregnancy study. The material sequenced was peripheral blood, taken after pregnancy.

The CDR3 nucleotides read TGCGCCAGCAGCTTGGGGGTTAGCGGGGCGCCGATTACGAACACCGGGGAGCTGTTTTTT. Translation gives CASSLGVSGAPITNTGELFF. The V and J genes are TRBV5-1 and TRBJ2-2; 8 nucleotides line up with TRBD2. This CDR3 has 20 amino acids. Trimming at V came to 0 bases and at J to 0 bases, leaving 13 bases not matched to a gene. The germline V gene has CDR1 SGHRS and CDR2 YFSETQ.